A selection of T cell receptor beta chains follows, all from one sample in a study of CD4+ T cells in melanoma. TCRdb keeps only in-frame clones here, not all; method: immunoSEQ multiplex PCR. The sample lists over 130,000 clones; around 90% were seen once. Receptor source: a human donor with melanoma. Both conserved end residues are part of each CDR3. The order of the fields is J gene, V gene, D gene, clone size, CDR3 protein, CDR3 DNA. D genes are given only for firm matches. Where a row states a size, it is once, few, many or the class of an expanded clone; other rows omit it.

J gene: TRBJ1-3; V gene: TRBV4-1; D gene: NA; clone size: NA; CDR3 protein: CASSQDFAFSGNTIYF; CDR3 DNA: TGCGCCAGCAGCCAAGATTTTGCCTTCTCTGGAAACACCATATATTTT
J gene: TRBJ1-2; V gene: TRBV29-1; D gene: NA; clone size: NA; CDR3 protein: CSVDAGMYAPYGYTF; CDR3 DNA: TGCAGCGTTGATGCAGGGATGTACGCCCCCTATGGCTACACCTTC
J gene: TRBJ1-4; V gene: TRBV30; D gene: TRBD1; clone size: NA; CDR3 protein: CAWSQAGQGGKLFF; CDR3 DNA: TGTGCCTGGAGTCAGGCGGGACAGGGAGGAAAACTGTTTTTT
J gene: TRBJ2-2; V gene: TRBV7-8; D gene: NA; clone size: NA; CDR3 protein: CASSWGRSTGELFF; CDR3 DNA: TGTGCCAGCAGCTGGGGTCGTTCCACCGGGGAGCTGTTTTTT
J gene: TRBJ2-7; V gene: TRBV11-2; D gene: TRBD1; clone size: NA; CDR3 protein: CASSLSGTGLRYEQYF; CDR3 DNA: TGTGCCAGCAGCTTGAGCGGGACAGGGTTGAGGTACGAGCAGTACTTC
J gene: TRBJ2-1; V gene: TRBV7-3; D gene: NA; clone size: NA; CDR3 protein: CASSLTLVGGEDEQFF; CDR3 DNA: TGTGCCAGCAGCTTAACGTTGGTCGGGGGTGAGGATGAGCAGTTCTTC
J gene: TRBJ2-7; V gene: TRBV4-1; D gene: NA; clone size: NA; CDR3 protein: CASSQDLPLASYEQYF; CDR3 DNA: TGCGCCAGCAGCCAAGATCTTCCTCTAGCGTCCTACGAGCAGTACTTC
J gene: TRBJ2-6; V gene: TRBV14; D gene: NA; clone size: NA; CDR3 protein: CASSQADSGANVLTF; CDR3 DNA: TGTGCCAGCAGCCAAGCCGACTCTGGGGCCAACGTCCTGACTTTC
J gene: TRBJ2-1; V gene: TRBV29-1; D gene: TRBD1; clone size: once; CDR3 protein: CSVQQGSYNEQFF; CDR3 DNA: TGCAGCGTTCAACAGGGGTCCTACAATGAGCAGTTCTTC
J gene: TRBJ1-3; V gene: TRBV2; D gene: NA; clone size: NA; CDR3 protein: CASSWNLRAGNTIYF; CDR3 DNA: TGTGCCAGCAGCTGGAACCTGAGAGCTGGAAACACCATATATTTT
J gene: TRBJ1-5; V gene: TRBV2; D gene: TRBD1; clone size: NA; CDR3 protein: CASSATGTGGNQPQHF; CDR3 DNA: TGTGCCAGCAGTGCTACCGGGACAGGGGGCAATCAGCCCCAGCATTTT
J gene: TRBJ2-3; V gene: TRBV29-1; D gene: NA; clone size: NA; CDR3 protein: CSVDLGSGGPDTQYF; CDR3 DNA: TGCAGCGTTGATTTAGGGAGCGGCGGCCCAGATACGCAGTATTTT
J gene: TRBJ1-5; V gene: TRBV6-1; D gene: NA; clone size: NA; CDR3 protein: CASSELNQPQHF; CDR3 DNA: TGTGCCAGCAGTGAGCTTAATCAGCCCCAGCATTTT
J gene: TRBJ2-6; V gene: TRBV7-9; D gene: TRBD1; clone size: NA; CDR3 protein: CAGDRGSTGANVLTF; CDR3 DNA: TGTGCCGGGGACAGGGGGAGTACTGGGGCCAACGTCCTGACTTTC
J gene: TRBJ2-1; V gene: TRBV7-6; D gene: NA; clone size: NA; CDR3 protein: CASSLASWMGHNEQFF; CDR3 DNA: TGTGCCAGCAGCTTAGCCTCGTGGATGGGGCACAATGAGCAGTTCTTC
J gene: TRBJ1-4; V gene: TRBV2; D gene: TRBD1; clone size: NA; CDR3 protein: CASSASTGWKLFF; CDR3 DNA: TGTGCCAGCAGTGCTTCGACAGGGTGGAAACTGTTTTTT
J gene: TRBJ2-7; V gene: TRBV11-2; D gene: TRBD2; clone size: NA; CDR3 protein: CASSTSLAGNAYEQYF; CDR3 DNA: TGTGCCAGCAGCACTAGTCTAGCGGGGAACGCCTACGAGCAGTACTTC
J gene: TRBJ2-7; V gene: TRBV27; D gene: TRBD1; clone size: NA; CDR3 protein: CASSLRDRVYEQYF; CDR3 DNA: TGTGCCAGCAGTCTCCGGGACAGGGTTTACGAGCAGTACTTC
J gene: TRBJ1-4; V gene: TRBV18; D gene: NA; clone size: NA; CDR3 protein: CASSPAAGPGEKLFF; CDR3 DNA: TGTGCCAGCTCACCAGCCGCAGGGCCCGGAGAAAAACTGTTTTTT
J gene: TRBJ1-5; V gene: TRBV18; D gene: TRBD1; clone size: once; CDR3 protein: CASSPQRTGHNQPQHF; CDR3 DNA: TGTGCCAGCTCACCACAACGGACAGGCCATAATCAGCCCCAGCATTTT
J gene: TRBJ1-1; V gene: TRBV18; D gene: TRBD1; clone size: NA; CDR3 protein: CASSPPRTGVGTTEAFF; CDR3 DNA: TGTGCCAGCTCACCACCAAGAACAGGGGTCGGTACCACTGAAGCTTTCTTT
J gene: TRBJ1-6; V gene: TRBV11-3; D gene: NA; clone size: few; CDR3 protein: CASSSANGSPLHF; CDR3 DNA: TGTGCCAGCAGCTCTGCGAATGGCTCACCCCTCCACTTT
J gene: TRBJ1-2; V gene: TRBV11-1; D gene: NA; clone size: NA; CDR3 protein: CASSRNVPGPTTGYTF; CDR3 DNA: TGTGCCAGCAGCCGGAATGTGCCGGGGCCGACTACTGGCTACACCTTC
J gene: TRBJ2-7; V gene: TRBV7-8; D gene: NA; clone size: NA; CDR3 protein: CASSYPRPPPYEQYF; CDR3 DNA: TGTGCCAGCAGCTACCCGCGGCCGCCACCCTACGAGCAGTACTTC
J gene: TRBJ2-2; V gene: TRBV5-1; D gene: NA; clone size: NA; CDR3 protein: CASSLGSGSYTGELFF; CDR3 DNA: TGCGCCAGCAGCTTAGGTAGCGGCTCTTACACCGGGGAGCTGTTTTTT
J gene: TRBJ2-2; V gene: TRBV9; D gene: NA; clone size: NA; CDR3 protein: CASSVAGSHLNTGELFF; CDR3 DNA: TGTGCCAGCAGCGTAGCCGGAAGCCACCTCAACACCGGGGAGCTGTTTTTT
J gene: TRBJ1-1; V gene: TRBV28; D gene: NA; clone size: NA; CDR3 protein: CASSFYRNTEAFF; CDR3 DNA: TGTGCCAGCAGTTTTTACCGGAACACTGAAGCTTTCTTT